A selection of T cell receptor beta chains follows, all from one sample in a study of blood T cell repertoires in COVID-19. Profiling relied on immunoSEQ multiplex PCR, and the TCRdb table lists in-frame clones only, not all of them. The table lists roughly 330,000 clones, approximately 90% of them singletons. The sequenced material came from PBMCs or T cells enriched from blood (not recorded which). The source of these receptors is a woman aged 25 to 39 who had recovered from COVID-19. Both conserved end residues are part of each CDR3. The order of the fields is D gene, V gene, J gene, clone size, CDR3 DNA, CDR3 protein. D genes are given only for firm matches. Clone size is stated in some rows and not others, as once, few, many or a class when expanded.

>.|TRBV5-6|TRBJ1-5|once
TGTGCCAGCACCATAAGGGGAGGGAGGGGACAGCCCCAGCATTTT
CASTIRGGRGQPQHF
>.|TRBV6-5|TRBJ1-1|.
TGTGCCAGCAGACTCCCAGGGGTGAACACTGAAGCTTTCTTT
CASRLPGVNTEAFF
>TRBD2|TRBV7-2|TRBJ2-7|.
TGTGCCAGCAGCTTAGTAGTGTCCAGCGGGGCCTACGAGCAGTACTTC
CASSLVVSSGAYEQYF
>TRBD1|TRBV30|TRBJ1-4|once
TGTGCCTACCACCCGACAGGGGAAGTAGGGGAAAAACTGTTTTTT
CAYHPTGEVGEKLFF
>TRBD1|TRBV6-1|TRBJ1-5|.
TGTGCCAGCAGTGAGGGGACAGTCTTGCCCCAGCATTTT
CASSEGTVLPQHF
>.|TRBV7-9|TRBJ1-1|.
TGTGCCAGCAGCTGGGCAGGTGCTGGGAACACTGAAGCTTTCTTT
CASSWAGAGNTEAFF
>TRBD1|TRBV20-1|TRBJ2-7|.
TGCAGTGCTAGTCGACCGGGACAGGGCTCCTACGAGCAGTACTTC
CSASRPGQGSYEQYF
>.|TRBV2|TRBJ1-5|.
TGTGCCAGCAGTGAAGCGGTCTGGCGGGGGCGAAATCAGCCCCAGCATTTT
CASSEAVWRGRNQPQHF
>.|TRBV12-3/TRBV12-4|TRBJ1-1|.
TGTGCCAGCAGTTTTAAGCGTACTGAAGCTTTCTTT
CASSFKRTEAFF
>.|TRBV19|TRBJ1-2|.
TGTGCCAGTGGAGACTATGGCTACACCTTC
CASGDYGYTF
>.|TRBV2|TRBJ1-5|.
TGTGCCAGCAGTGCCCGGACAGGCAATCAGCCCCAGCATTTT
CASSARTGNQPQHF
>.|TRBV7-3|TRBJ1-1|.
TGTGCCAGCAGCTTAGGTAGGGCGAAACAGGTGAACACTGAAGCTTTCTTT
CASSLGRAKQVNTEAFF
>.|TRBV12-5|TRBJ1-6|.
TGTGCTAGTGGTTTGGAACCAGGTTCACCCCTCCACTTT
CASGLEPGSPLHF